Shown below are 20 T cell receptor beta chains from a single sample sequenced in a study of early T cells in non-severe SARS-CoV-2 infection. TCRdb passed the 5' RACE reads through MiXCR, listing each CDR3 protein once. The table lists some 39,000 distinct CDR3 sequences, roughly 4.2% of them singletons. The sequencing sample was made of whole blood. These receptors were taken from an adult who was a healthcare worker with PCR-confirmed SARS-CoV-2 infection or an uninfected control (not recorded which).

This clonotype has a count of ten or more. This rearrangement joins TRBV29-1 to TRBJ2-5, with a possible D match to TRBD1 (5 bases). The CDR3 consists of 14 residues. With 4 bases removed from V and 5 bases from J, the gap between germline ends came to 17 bases. CDR1 is SQVTM and CDR2 is ANQGSEA in the germline V gene. This CDR3 is CSVARRLSGETQYF. For the CDR3, the DNA is TGCAGCGTTGCGAGGCGACTTTCAGGGGAGACCCAGTACTTC. Full variable domain (remainder filled in from reference TRBV29-1 and TRBJ2-5): SAVISQKPSRDICQRGTSLTIQCQVDSQVTMMFWYRQQPGQSLTLIATANQGSEATYESGFVIDKFPISRPNLTFSTLTVSNMSPEDSSIYLCSVARRLSGETQYFGPGTRLLVL.

This clonotype appeared many times. The V call is TRBV12-3 or TRBV12-4, the J call TRBJ1-2; unclear D gene. The CDR3 extends over 14 amino acids. V lost 7 bases and J lost 5, with 17 bases in between. DNA of the CDR3: TGTGCCAGCACCGTGGACGGCCTGCCATATGGCTACACCTTC. Translated, it gives CASTVDGLPYGYTF.

There are many counts of this clonotype. The chain uses TRBV12-3 or TRBV12-4 and TRBJ2-1, with TRBD2 matching 10 bases. With V trimmed by 5 bases and J by 16 bases, 17 bases remained unmatched. This CDR3 region has 15 residues. The CDR3 reads CASSAGGLALPGFFF. In DNA form, the CDR3 reads TGTGCCAGCAGTGCCGGGGGACTAGCGCTCCCGGGGTTCTTCTTC.

This clonotype appeared many times. The chain employs TRBV6-5 and TRBJ1-3; D is unresolved. The CDR3 covers 16 residues. Germline V CDR1 and CDR2: MNHEY, SVGAGI. Trimming removed 2 bases from V and 9 bases from J, with 20 bases in between. This chain's CDR3 is CASSYTRHHNVGTIYF. The CDR3 bases are TGTGCCAGCAGTTACACGAGACACCACAACGTGGGCACCATATATTTT.

This clonotype was seen repeatedly, ten times or more. The V gene is TRBV19, the J gene TRBJ2-3; 7 bases line up with TRBD2. CDR1 is LNHDA, CDR2 SQIVND, per germline (reference sequence). Trimming at V came to 5 bases and at J to 6 bases, leaving 11 bases not matched to a gene. The CDR3 sequence is 15 residues long. The CDR3 coding sequence is TGTGCCAGTAGTGGTTGGGCGGGAGCAACTGATACGCAGTATTTT. Its protein product is CASSGWAGATDTQYF.

This clonotype was counted ten times or more. This chain links TRBV20-1 with TRBJ2-7; the D call may be TRBD1 or TRBD2 (6 bases each). CDR1 and CDR2 from the germline V gene are DFQATT and SNEGSKA (reference sequence). Between the trimmed V and J ends, which lost 8 bases and 0 bases, there was a span of 20 bases. The CDR3 contains 15 residues. The CDR3 region is CSTSRGQGSSYEQYF. In DNA form, the CDR3 reads TGCAGTACGTCTCGGGGGCAGGGGAGCTCCTACGAGCAGTACTTC.

This clonotype was seen repeatedly, ten times or more. The chain is built from TRBV19 and TRBJ1-5; D uncertain. This CDR3 is 13 amino acids long. V lost 6 bases and J 7 bases, leaving 13 bases between the germline ends. Looked up from germline, CDR1 is LNHDA and CDR2 is SQIVND (reference sequence). The CDR3 protein is CASSDQWRQPQHF. In nucleotides, the CDR3 is TGTGCCAGTAGCGATCAGTGGCGGCAGCCCCAGCATTTT.

This clonotype occurred many times. CDR3 DNA: TGCGCCAGCAGCCGAGAAAGGACAGCGAACACCGGGGAGCTGTTTTTT. Translated: CASSRERTANTGELFF. The V gene is TRBV4-1, the J gene TRBJ2-2, with D possibly being TRBD1 (6 bases). This CDR3 is built from 16 residues. Germline values: CDR1 MGHRA, CDR2 YSYEKL. V was pared by 4 bases and J by 0 bases, with 12 bases between.

There are many counts of this clonotype. V and J are TRBV2 and TRBJ1-2; TRBD1 matches at 8 bases. V was clipped by 7 bases and J by 2 bases; unmatched bases: 12. The CDR3 runs 16 residues. Germline V gene lookup returns CDR1 SNHLY and CDR2 FYNNEI. The CDR3 loop reads CASNRDPRGQNYGYTF. In nucleotides, the CDR3 is TGTGCCAGCAATAGGGACCCCAGGGGGCAGAACTATGGCTACACCTTC.

CDR3 coding DNA: TGCAGCGCCGAACGGGGGCAGAATGAAAAACTGTTTTTT. Translated, it gives CSAERGQNEKLFF. The V call is TRBV29-1, the J call TRBJ1-4, with D maybe TRBD1 (6 bases). The germline V and J ends were trimmed by 7 bases and 5 bases, with 14 bases remaining between them. The V gene's germline CDR1 is SQVTM and CDR2 ANQGSEA. The CDR3 is 13 residues long.

The sample holds many counts of this clonotype. The chain has TRBV7-9 and TRBJ1-1; D uncertain. The CDR3 extends over 13 amino acids. V gave up 5 bases and J gave up 0 bases, with 7 bases separating them. The germline V gene has CDR1 SEHNR and CDR2 FQNEAQ (reference sequence). The CDR3 nucleotides are TGTGCCAGCAGCCCCCCCTTGAACACTGAAGCTTTCTTT. This translates into CASSPPLNTEAFF.

This clonotype was counted at least ten times. V usage is TRBV18 and J usage is TRBJ2-7, with 9 bases aligning to TRBD1. This CDR3 spans 15 amino acids. Trimming took 2 bases from V and 3 from J; bases not matched to a gene: 5. CDR1 is KGHSH, CDR2 LQKENI, per germline. CDR3 region: CASSPLGQGSYEQYF. CDR3 nucleotides: TGTGCCAGCTCACCATTGGGACAGGGTAGCTACGAGCAGTACTTC.

This clonotype appeared many times. The V gene is TRBV7-9, the J gene TRBJ2-3; unclear D gene. Trimming stripped 5 bases from V and 5 bases from J, with 17 bases between. This CDR3 spans 15 amino acids. Germline-derived CDR1 and CDR2 are SEHNR and FQNEAQ (reference sequence). This chain's CDR3 is CASSTRTRPGDTQYF. The CDR3 region has the DNA TGTGCCAGCAGCACCCGGACCAGGCCCGGAGATACGCAGTATTTT.

The rearrangement joins TRBV6-2 or TRBV6-3 to TRBJ2-3; 10 positions match TRBD2. The junction had 5 bases not matched to a gene; V was cut back by 6 bases and J by 5 bases. The CDR3 contains 14 residues. Per the germline V gene, CDR1 is MNHEY and CDR2 is SVGEGT. CDR3 nucleotides: TGTGCCAGCAGAGACCTAGCGGGGGAAGATACGCAGTATTTT. It translates to CASRDLAGEDTQYF.

This clonotype was observed many times. This chain connects TRBV9 to TRBJ2-1, with 9 nucleotides matching TRBD2. Looked up from germline, CDR1 is SGDLS and CDR2 is YYNGEE. V gave up 4 bases and J gave up 8 bases; unmatched junction bases: 10. The CDR3 is made up of 15 amino acids. The CDR3 DNA is TGTGCCAGCAGCCCGCGGGGGGGACGAGACGATGAGCAGTTCTTC. Translation gives CASSPRGGRDDEQFF. Looking up the rest from reference TRBV9 and TRBJ2-1 gives the full variable domain: DSGVTQTPKHLITATGQRVTLRCSPRSGDLSVYWYQQSLDQGLQFLIQYYNGEERAKGNILERFSAQQFPDLHSELNLSSLELGDSALYFCASSPRGGRDDEQFFGPGTRLTVL.

This clonotype was seen many times. The chain links TRBV6-5 to TRBJ1-4; no clear D. Trimming removed 0 bases from V and 3 bases from J, with 8 bases in between. This CDR3 has 15 amino acids. Germline assignment: CDR1 MNHEY and CDR2 SVGAGI. The DNA for the CDR3 is TGTGCCAGCAGTTACTCGGGAGGTTCTAATGAAAAACTGTTTTTT. It specifies CASSYSGGSNEKLFF.

Ten or more counts support this clonotype. V usage is TRBV5-1 and J usage is TRBJ2-6; D is perhaps TRBD1 (6 bases). This CDR3 is 15 amino acids long. Germline V CDR1 and CDR2: SGHRS, YFSETQ. V was cut by 3 bases and J by 5 bases, with 12 bases left in between. For the CDR3, the DNA is TGCGCCAGCAGCTCCAGGGGTCACCGGGCCAACGTCCTGACTTTC. Protein: CASSSRGHRANVLTF. The full variable domain, rest sourced from reference TRBV5-1 and TRBJ2-6, is KAGVTQTPRYLIKTRGQQVTLSCSPISGHRSVSWYQQTPGQGLQFLFEYFSETQRNKGNFPGRFSGRQFSNSRSEMNVSTLELGDSALYLCASSSRGHRANVLTFGAGSRLTVL.

This clonotype was counted many times. The rearrangement uses TRBV7-6 and TRBJ1-1, with TRBD1 matching over 7 bases. With 0 bases clipped from V and 3 bases from J, the junction kept 4 bases outside the gene matches. The germline V gene encodes CDR1 SGHVS and CDR2 FNYEAQ. The CDR3 has 15 amino acids. DNA for the CDR3: TGTGCCAGCAGCTTAGCGCCGGACAGGCACACTGAAGCTTTCTTT. It yields the protein CASSLAPDRHTEAFF.

This clonotype came up many times. The V gene is TRBV7-9, the J gene TRBJ1-1; D call uncertain. This CDR3 region has 12 residues. The V end lost 3 bases, the J end lost 2 bases, and 4 bases lay between the germline ends. The germline V gene has CDR1 SEHNR and CDR2 FQNEAQ (reference sequence). The CDR3, as DNA: TGTGCCAGCAGCTTCCCTAACACTGAAGCTTTCTTT. Translated, it gives CASSFPNTEAFF.

This clonotype showed up many times. V usage is TRBV5-5 and J usage is TRBJ1-3; D is unresolved. The length of the CDR3 is 17 residues. V was shortened by 0 bases and J by 0 bases, with 13 bases between the two germline ends. CDR1 and CDR2 (germline): SGHKS, YYEKEE (reference sequence). Here the CDR3 DNA reads TGTGCCAGCAGCTTGGTGGGTCGTCCGTACTCTGGAAACACCATATATTTT. This encodes CASSLVGRPYSGNTIYF.